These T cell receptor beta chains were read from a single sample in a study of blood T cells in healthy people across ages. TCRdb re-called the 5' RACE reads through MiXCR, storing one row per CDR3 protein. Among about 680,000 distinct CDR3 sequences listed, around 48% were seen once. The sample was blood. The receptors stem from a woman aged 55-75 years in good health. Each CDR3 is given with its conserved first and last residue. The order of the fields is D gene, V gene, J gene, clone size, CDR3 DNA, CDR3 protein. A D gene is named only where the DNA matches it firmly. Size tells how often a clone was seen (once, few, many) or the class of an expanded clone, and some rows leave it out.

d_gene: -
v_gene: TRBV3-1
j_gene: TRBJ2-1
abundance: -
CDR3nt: TGTGCCAGCAGCCTTGAGGTAGGAAGCTCCTACAATGAGCAGTTCTTC
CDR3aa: CASSLEVGSSYNEQFF

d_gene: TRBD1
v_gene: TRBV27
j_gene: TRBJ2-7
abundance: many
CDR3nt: TGTGCCAGCAGTCACCGGGACAGGGTCTACGAGCAGTACTTC
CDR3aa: CASSHRDRVYEQYF

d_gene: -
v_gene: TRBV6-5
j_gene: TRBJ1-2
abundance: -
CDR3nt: TGTGCCAGCAGTTACTCGAATTTCCAGGTGTACACCTTC
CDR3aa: CASSYSNFQVYTF

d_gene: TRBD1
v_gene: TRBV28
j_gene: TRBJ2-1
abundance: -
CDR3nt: TGTGCCAGCAGTCCCAGCCCCGTAATCGTTTCGGGACAGGGTATGAATGAGCAGTTCTTC
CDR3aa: CASSPSPVIVSGQGMNEQFF

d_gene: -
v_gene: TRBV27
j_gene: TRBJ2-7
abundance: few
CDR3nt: TGTGCCAGCAGTTTATACGGCTCCTACGAGCAGTACTTC
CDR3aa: CASSLYGSYEQYF

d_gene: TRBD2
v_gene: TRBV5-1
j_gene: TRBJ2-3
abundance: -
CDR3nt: TGCGCCAGCAGCCGCTTTAGCGGGAGCACAGATACGCAGTATTTT
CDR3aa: CASSRFSGSTDTQYF

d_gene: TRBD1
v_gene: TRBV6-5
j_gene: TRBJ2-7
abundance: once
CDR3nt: TGTGCCAGCAGCCGACGGACAGGTCAGTACGAGCAGTACTTC
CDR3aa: CASSRRTGQYEQYF

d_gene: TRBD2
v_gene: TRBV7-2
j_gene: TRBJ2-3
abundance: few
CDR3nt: TGTGCCAGCAGCTTAGCGCATTCTAGCGGGAGGGCCGGGACGCAGTATTTT
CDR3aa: CASSLAHSSGRAGTQYF

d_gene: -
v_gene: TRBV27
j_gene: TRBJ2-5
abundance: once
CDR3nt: TGTGCCAGCAGTTTGGAGGTCGGGGCCCAAGAGACCCAGTACTTC
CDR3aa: CASSLEVGAQETQYF

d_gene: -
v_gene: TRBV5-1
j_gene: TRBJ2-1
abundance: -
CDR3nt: TGCGCCAGCAGCTTGGCCCCGATCACTACCTACAATGAGCAGTTCTTC
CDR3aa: CASSLAPITTYNEQFF

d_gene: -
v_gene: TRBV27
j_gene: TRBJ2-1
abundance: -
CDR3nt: TGTGCCAGCAGTTTACTACCAGCGGGCAATGAGCAGTTCTTC
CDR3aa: CASSLLPAGNEQFF

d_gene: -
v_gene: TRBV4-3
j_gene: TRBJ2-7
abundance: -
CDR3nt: TGCGCCAGCAGCCAAGACGAGCGGGCCTACGAGCAGTACTTC
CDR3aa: CASSQDERAYEQYF

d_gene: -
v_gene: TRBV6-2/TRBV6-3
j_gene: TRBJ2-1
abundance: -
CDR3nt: TGTGCCAGCAGTCCTAGGAGCAGTGAGCAGTTCTTC
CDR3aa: CASSPRSSEQFF

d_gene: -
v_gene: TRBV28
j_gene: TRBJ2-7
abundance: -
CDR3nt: TGTGCCAGCACGCAGTCACTTGAGGAGCAGTACTTC
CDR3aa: CASTQSLEEQYF

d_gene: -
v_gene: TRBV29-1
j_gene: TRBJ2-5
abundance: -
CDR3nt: TGCAGCTTTGAATGGCTACAAGAGACCCAGTACTTC
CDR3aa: CSFEWLQETQYF

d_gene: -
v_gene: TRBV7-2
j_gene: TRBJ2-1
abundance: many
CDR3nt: TGTGCCAGCAGCCTGGGGGGCGGACACCCCTCCTACAATGAGCAGTTCTTC
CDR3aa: CASSLGGGHPSYNEQFF

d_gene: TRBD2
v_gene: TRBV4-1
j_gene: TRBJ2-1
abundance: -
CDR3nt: TGCGCCAGCAGCCAAGATCCAGCGGGGGCCCCTTACAATGAGCAGTTCTTC
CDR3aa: CASSQDPAGAPYNEQFF

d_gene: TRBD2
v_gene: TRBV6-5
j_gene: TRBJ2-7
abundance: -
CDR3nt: TGTGCCAGCACCCCGGGGAGCGGGGGCTCCTACGAGCAGTACTTC
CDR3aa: CASTPGSGGSYEQYF

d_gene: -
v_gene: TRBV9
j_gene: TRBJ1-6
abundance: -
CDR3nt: TGTGCCAGCAGCGTAGGGATGGGACGGAGTTATAATTCACCCCTCCACTTT
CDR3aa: CASSVGMGRSYNSPLHF

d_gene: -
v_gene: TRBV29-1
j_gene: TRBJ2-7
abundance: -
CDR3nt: TGCAGCGTTGAGGTTCTCAGGAGCGGAGAGAACTCCTACAATGAGCAGTACTTC
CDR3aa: CSVEVLRSGENSYNEQYF

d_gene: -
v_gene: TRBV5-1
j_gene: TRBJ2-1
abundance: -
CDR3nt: TGCGCCAGCAGCATTAGTCCGTCTAGCACCAATGAGCAGTTCTTC
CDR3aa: CASSISPSSTNEQFF

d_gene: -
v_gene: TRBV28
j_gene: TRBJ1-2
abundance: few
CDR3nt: TGTGGATGCGACGGGGGCTACACCTTC
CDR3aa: CGCDGGYTF

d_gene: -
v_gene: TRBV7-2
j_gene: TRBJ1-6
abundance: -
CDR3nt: TGTGCCAGCAGCTCTCCACAGTCACCCCTCCACTTT
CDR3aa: CASSSPQSPLHF

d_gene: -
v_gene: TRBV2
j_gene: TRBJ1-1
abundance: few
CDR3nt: TGTGCCAGCAGGCGGGGGGTCTACACTGAAGCTTTCTTT
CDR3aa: CASRRGVYTEAFF

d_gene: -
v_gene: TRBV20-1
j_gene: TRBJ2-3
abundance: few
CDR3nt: TGCAGTGTTGCGCTTGCCGATACGCAGTATTTT
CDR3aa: CSVALADTQYF

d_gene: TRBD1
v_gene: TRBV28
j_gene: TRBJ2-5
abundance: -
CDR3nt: TGTGCCAGCAGCCCCCCGGACAGGGAAGAGACCCAGTACTTC
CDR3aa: CASSPPDREETQYF

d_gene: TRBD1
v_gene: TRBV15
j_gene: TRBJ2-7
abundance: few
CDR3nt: TGTGCCACCAGCAGCGGGACAGGGCACACCTACGAGCAGTACTTC
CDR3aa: CATSSGTGHTYEQYF

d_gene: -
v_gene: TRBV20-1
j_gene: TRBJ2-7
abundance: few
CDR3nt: TGCAGTGCTAGCAACGCGGGGAACGAGCAGTACTTC
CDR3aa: CSASNAGNEQYF

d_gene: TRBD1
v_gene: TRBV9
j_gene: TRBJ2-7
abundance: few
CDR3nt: TGTGCCAGCAGCCCCAAGACAGGGGGCTACGAGCAGTACTTC
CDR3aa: CASSPKTGGYEQYF

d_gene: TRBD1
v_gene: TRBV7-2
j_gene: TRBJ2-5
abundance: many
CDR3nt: TGTGCCAGCACGACAGGGGCGACCCAAGAGACCCAGTACTTC
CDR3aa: CASTTGATQETQYF

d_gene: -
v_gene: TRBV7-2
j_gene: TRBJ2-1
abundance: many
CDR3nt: TGTGCCAGCAGCTTACAAGGCTATGAGCAGTTCTTC
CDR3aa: CASSLQGYEQFF

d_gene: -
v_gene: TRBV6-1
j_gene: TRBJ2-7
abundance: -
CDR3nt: TGTGCCAGCAGTGAACCATTGGACGAGCAGTACTTC
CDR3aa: CASSEPLDEQYF

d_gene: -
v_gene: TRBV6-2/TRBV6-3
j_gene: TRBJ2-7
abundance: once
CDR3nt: TGTGCCAGCAGTACACAGGTTAACTACGAGCAGTACTTC
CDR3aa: CASSTQVNYEQYF

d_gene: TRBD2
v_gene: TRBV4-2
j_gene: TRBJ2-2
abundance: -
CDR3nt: TGTGCCAGCAGCCCATCGAGCGGGGAAGGGACCGGGGAGCTGTTTTTT
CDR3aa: CASSPSSGEGTGELFF

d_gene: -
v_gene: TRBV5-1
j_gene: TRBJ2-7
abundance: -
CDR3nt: TGCGCCAGCAGCCCCTGGGATTCGGTTCTCTACGAGCAGTACTTC
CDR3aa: CASSPWDSVLYEQYF

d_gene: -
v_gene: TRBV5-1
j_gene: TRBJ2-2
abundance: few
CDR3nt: TGCGCCAGCAGCTTGCGCCCAGACACCGGGGAGCTGTTTTTT
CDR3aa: CASSLRPDTGELFF

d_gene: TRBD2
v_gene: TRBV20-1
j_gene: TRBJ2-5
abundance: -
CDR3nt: TGCAGTGCTAGAGTCTGGCGGGAGATTGTTTACAATGAGCAGTACTTC
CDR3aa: CSARVWREIVYNEQYF

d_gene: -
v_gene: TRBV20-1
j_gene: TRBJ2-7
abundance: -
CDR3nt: TGCAGTGCAAATTTCCCGAGCTCCTACGAGCAGTACTTC
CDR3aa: CSANFPSSYEQYF

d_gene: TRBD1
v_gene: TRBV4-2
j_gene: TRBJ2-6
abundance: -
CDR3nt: TGTGCCAGCAGAGGGGACAGGGGACAGACTGGGGCCAACGTCCTGACTTTC
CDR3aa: CASRGDRGQTGANVLTF

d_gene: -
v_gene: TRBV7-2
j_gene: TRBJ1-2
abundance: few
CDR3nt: TGTGCCAGCAGCTACAATGCGGGAAACTATGGCTACACCTTC
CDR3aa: CASSYNAGNYGYTF

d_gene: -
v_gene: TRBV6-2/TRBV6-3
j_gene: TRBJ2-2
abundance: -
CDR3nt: TGTGCCAGCAGCGAACAGGGTCCCGCGAACACCGGGGAGCTGTTTTTT
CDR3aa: CASSEQGPANTGELFF

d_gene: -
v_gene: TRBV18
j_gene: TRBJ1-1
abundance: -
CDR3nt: TGTGCCAGCACGGTGGGGTCCAACACTGAAGCTTTCTTT
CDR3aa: CASTVGSNTEAFF

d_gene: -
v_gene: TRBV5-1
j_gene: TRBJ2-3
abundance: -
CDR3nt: TGCGCCAGCAGCGGAATGCTGATCACAGATACGCAGTATTTT
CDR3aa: CASSGMLITDTQYF